Here is one T cell receptor beta chain with its context. Some clones are missing from TCRdb's copy, which holds only in-frame ones; the method was immunoSEQ multiplex PCR. The sample has about 170,000 clones; around 89% are singletons. This specimen belongs to a study of blood T cell repertoires in COVID-19. In the study overall: T cells, B-cell-depleted T cells, or PBMCs supplied cDNA or gDNA.

The clonotype comes from a man between 50 and 59 years old who had recovered from COVID-19. Sequencing was performed on peripheral blood.

CDR3 loop: CASSQGGAGRGDEQFF. The CDR3 DNA follows: TGCGCCAGCAGCCAAGGAGGAGCGGGCCGAGGGGATGAGCAGTTCTTC. The chain has TRBV4-3 and TRBJ2-1, with D tentatively TRBD2 (6 bases). Germline V gene sequence: CDR1 LGHNA, CDR2 YSLEER. Trimming stripped 1 base from V and 8 bases from J, with 18 bases between. This CDR3 has 16 amino acids.